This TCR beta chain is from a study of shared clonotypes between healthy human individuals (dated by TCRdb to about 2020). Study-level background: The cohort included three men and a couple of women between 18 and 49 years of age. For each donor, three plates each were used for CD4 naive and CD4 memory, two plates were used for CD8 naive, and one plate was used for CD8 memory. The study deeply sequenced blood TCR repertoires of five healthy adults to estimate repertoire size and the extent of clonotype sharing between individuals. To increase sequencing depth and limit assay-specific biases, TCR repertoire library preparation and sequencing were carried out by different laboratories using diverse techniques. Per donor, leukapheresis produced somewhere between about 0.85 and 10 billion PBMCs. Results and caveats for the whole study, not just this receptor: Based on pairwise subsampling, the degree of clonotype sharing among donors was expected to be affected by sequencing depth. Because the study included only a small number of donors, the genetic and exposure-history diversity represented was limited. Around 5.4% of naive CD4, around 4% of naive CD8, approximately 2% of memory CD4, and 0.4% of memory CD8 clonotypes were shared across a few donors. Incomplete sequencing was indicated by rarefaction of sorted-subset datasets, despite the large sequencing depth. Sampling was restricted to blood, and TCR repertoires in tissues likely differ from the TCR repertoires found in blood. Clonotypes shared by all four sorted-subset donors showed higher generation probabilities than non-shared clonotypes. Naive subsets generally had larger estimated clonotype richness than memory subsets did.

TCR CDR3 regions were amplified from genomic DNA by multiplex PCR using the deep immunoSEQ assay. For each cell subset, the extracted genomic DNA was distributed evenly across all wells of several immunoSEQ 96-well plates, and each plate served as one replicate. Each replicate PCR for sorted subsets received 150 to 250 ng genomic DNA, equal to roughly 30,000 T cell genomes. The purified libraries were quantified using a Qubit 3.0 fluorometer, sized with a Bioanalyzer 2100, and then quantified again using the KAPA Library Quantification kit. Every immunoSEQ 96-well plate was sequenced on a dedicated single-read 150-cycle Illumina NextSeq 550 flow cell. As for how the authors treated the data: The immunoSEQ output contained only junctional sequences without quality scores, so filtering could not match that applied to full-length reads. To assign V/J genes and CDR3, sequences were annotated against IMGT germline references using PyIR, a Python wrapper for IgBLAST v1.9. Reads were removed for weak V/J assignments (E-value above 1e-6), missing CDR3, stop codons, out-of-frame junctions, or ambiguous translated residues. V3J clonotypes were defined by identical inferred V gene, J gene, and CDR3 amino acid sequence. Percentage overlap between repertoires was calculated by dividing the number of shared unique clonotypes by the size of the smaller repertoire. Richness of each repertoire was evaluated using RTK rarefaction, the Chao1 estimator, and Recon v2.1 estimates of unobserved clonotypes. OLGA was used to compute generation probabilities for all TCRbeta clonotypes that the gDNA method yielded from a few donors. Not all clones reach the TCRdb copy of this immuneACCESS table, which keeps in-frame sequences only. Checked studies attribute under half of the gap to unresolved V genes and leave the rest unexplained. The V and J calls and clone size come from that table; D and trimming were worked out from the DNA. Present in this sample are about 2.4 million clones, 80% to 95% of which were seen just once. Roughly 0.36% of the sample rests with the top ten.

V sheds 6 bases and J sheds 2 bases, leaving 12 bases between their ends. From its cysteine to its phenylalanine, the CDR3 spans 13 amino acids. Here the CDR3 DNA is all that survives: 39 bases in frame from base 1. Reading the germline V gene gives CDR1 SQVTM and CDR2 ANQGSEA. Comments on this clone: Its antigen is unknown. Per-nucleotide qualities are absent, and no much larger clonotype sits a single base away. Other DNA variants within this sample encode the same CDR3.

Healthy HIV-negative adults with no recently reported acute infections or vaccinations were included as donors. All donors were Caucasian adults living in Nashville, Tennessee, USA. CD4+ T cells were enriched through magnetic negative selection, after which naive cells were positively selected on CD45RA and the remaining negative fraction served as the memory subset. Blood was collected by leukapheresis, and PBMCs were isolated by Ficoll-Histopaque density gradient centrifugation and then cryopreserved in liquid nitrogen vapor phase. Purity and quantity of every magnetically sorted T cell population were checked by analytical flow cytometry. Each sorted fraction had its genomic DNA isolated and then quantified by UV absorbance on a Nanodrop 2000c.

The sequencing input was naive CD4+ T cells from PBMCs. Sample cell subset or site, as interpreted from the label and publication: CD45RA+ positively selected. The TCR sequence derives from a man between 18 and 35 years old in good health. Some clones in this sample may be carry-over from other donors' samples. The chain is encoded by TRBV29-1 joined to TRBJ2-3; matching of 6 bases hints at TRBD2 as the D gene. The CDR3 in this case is CSVGGRNTDTQYF. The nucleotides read TGCAGCGTGGGTGGGAGGAACACAGATACGCAGTATTTT.